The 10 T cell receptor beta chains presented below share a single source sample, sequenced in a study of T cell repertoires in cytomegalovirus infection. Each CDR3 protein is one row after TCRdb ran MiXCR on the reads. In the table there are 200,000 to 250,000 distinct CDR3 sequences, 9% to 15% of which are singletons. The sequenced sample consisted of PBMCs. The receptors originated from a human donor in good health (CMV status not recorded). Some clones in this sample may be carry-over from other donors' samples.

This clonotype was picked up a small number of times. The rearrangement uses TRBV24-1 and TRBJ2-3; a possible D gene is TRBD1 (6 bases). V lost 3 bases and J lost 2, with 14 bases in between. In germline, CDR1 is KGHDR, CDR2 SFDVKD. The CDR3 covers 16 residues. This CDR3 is CATSDRLTGHTDTQYF. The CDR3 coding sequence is TGTGCCACCAGTGATAGGTTGACAGGCCACACAGATACGCAGTATTTT.

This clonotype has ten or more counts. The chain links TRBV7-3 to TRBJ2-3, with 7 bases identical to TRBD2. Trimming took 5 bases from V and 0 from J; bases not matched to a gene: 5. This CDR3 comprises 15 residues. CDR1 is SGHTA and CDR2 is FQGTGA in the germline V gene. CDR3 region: CASSRAGRSTDTQYF. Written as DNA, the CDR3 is TGTGCCAGCAGCCGAGCGGGGAGGAGCACAGATACGCAGTATTTT.

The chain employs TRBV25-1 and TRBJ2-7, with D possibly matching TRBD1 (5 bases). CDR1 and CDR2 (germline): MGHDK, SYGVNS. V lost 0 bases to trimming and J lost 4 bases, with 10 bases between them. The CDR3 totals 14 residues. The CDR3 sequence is CASSEYRQRYEQYF. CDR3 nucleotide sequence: TGTGCCAGCAGTGAATATAGACAGAGGTACGAGCAGTACTTC.

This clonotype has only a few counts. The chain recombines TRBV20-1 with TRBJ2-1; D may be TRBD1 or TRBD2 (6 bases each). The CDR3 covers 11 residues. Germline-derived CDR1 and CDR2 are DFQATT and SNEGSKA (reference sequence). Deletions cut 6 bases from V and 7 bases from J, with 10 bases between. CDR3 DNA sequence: TGCAGTGCCAGGAGGGGGAATGAGCAGTTCTTC. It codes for CSARRGNEQFF.

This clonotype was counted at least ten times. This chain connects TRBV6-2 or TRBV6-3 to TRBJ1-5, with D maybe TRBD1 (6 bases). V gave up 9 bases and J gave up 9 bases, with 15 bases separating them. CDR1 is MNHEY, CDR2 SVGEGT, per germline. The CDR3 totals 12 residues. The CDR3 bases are TGTGCCAGTGGAACAGGGAATAGGCCCCAGCATTTT. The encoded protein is CASGTGNRPQHF.

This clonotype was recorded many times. In DNA form, the CDR3 reads TGTGCCAGCAGCTTAGACTTATTCACAGATACGCAGTATTTT. This sequence encodes CASSLDLFTDTQYF. This rearrangement joins TRBV7-2 to TRBJ2-3; D gene unclear. Germline V gene lookup returns CDR1 SGHTA and CDR2 FQGNSA. Trimming took 1 base from V and 2 from J, leaving 7 bases between them. The CDR3 has 14 residues.

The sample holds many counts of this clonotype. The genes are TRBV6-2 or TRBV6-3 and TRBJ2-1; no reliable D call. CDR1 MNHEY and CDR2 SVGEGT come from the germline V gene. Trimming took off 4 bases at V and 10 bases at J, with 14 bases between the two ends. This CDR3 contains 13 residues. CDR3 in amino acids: CASSLGYSSEQFF. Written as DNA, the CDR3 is TGTGCCAGCAGTTTGGGGTACAGCAGCGAGCAGTTCTTC.

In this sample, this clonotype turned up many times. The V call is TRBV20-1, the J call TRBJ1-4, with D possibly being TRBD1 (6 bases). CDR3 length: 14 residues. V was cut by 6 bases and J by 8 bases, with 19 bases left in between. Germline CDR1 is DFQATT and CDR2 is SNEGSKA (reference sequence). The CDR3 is CSARIRRGEEKLFF. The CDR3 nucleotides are TGCAGTGCCAGGATACGCAGGGGAGAGGAAAAACTGTTTTTT.

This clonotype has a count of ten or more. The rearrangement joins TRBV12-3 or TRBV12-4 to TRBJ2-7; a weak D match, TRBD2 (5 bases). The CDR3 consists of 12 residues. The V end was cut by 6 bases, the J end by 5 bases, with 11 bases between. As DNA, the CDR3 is TGTGCCAGCAGCTACGGGGTACACGAGCAGTACTTC. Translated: CASSYGVHEQYF.

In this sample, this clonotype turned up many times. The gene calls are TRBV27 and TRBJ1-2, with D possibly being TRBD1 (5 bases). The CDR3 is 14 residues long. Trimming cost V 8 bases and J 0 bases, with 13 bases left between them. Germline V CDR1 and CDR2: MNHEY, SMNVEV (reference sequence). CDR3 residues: CASRSGTANYGYTF. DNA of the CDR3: TGTGCCAGCCGCTCAGGGACGGCTAACTATGGCTACACCTTC.